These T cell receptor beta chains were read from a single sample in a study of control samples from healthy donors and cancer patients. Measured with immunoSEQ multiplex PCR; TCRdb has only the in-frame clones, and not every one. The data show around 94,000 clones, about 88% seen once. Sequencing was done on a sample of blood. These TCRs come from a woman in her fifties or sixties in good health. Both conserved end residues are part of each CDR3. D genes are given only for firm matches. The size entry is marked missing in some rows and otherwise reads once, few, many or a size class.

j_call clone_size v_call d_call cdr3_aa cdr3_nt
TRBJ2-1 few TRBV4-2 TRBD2 CASSQDAGGGDEQFF TGTGCCAGCAGCCAAGATGCGGGGGGAGGGGATGAGCAGTTCTTC
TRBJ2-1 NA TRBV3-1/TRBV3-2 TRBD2 CASSQDSGRAGKQFF TGTGCCAGCAGCCAAGATAGCGGGAGGGCCGGAAAGCAGTTCTTC
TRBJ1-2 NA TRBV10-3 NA CAISRAPGYGYTF TGTGCCATCAGCCGGGCCCCGGGCTATGGCTACACCTTC
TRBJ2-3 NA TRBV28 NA CASSGSPAVDTQYF TGTGCCAGCTCAGGGAGCCCGGCGGTGGATACGCAGTATTTT
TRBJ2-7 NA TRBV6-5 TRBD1 CASSSRRDRAYEQYF TGTGCCAGCAGCTCCCGTCGGGACAGGGCCTACGAGCAGTACTTC
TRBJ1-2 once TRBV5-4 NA CASSALLGEGANYGYTF TGTGCCAGCAGCGCGCTGCTCGGTGAGGGAGCTAACTATGGCTACACCTTC
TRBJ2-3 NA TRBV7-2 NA CASSFVVADSTDTQYF TGTGCCAGCAGCTTCGTGGTGGCGGATAGCACAGATACGCAGTATTTT
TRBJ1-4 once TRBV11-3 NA CASSVRAGGGEKLFF TGTGCCAGCAGCGTCCGGGCCGGAGGCGGTGAAAAACTGTTTTTT
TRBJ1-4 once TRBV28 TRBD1 CASSRDSPLSEKLFF TGTGCCAGCAGTCGGGACAGTCCCTTGAGTGAAAAACTGTTTTTT
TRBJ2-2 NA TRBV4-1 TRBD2 CASRGTSGTENTGELFF TGCGCCAGCCGCGGGACTAGCGGGACCGAGAACACCGGGGAGCTGTTTTTT
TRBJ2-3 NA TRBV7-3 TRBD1 CASSWDRGTDTQYF TGTGCCAGCAGCTGGGACAGGGGGACAGATACGCAGTATTTT
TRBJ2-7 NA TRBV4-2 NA CASSQEAEQYF TGTGCCAGCAGCCAAGAAGCCGAGCAGTACTTC
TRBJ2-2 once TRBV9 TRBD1 CASRTGDTGELFF TGTGCCAGCAGGACAGGGGACACCGGGGAGCTGTTTTTT
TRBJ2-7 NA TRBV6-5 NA CASSYAGGRDEQYF TGTGCCAGCAGTTACGCCGGGGGAAGGGACGAGCAGTACTTC
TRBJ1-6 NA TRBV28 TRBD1 CASVPRTGGNSPLHF TGTGCCAGCGTCCCCCGGACAGGCGGCAATTCACCCCTCCACTTT
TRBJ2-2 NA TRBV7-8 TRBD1 CASSYTGTARITGELFF TGTGCCAGCAGCTACACCGGGACAGCTCGAATCACCGGGGAGCTGTTTTTT
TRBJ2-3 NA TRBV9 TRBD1 CASSVSGTGIPDTQYF TGTGCCAGCAGCGTATCGGGGACAGGGATCCCAGATACGCAGTATTTT
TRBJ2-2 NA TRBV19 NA CASSIASAGELFF TGTGCCAGTAGTATAGCGTCGGCCGGGGAGCTGTTTTTT
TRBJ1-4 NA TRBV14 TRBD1 CASSQTGGGLVEKLFF TGTGCCAGCAGCCAAACAGGAGGGGGCCTAGTGGAAAAACTGTTTTTT
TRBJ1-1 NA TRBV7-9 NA CASSYQQGTTEAFF TGTGCCAGCAGCTATCAACAGGGAACGACTGAAGCTTTCTTT
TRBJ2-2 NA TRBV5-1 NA CASSLNANTGELFF TGCGCCAGCAGCTTGAACGCGAACACCGGGGAGCTGTTTTTT
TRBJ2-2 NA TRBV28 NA CASRGGRNTGELFF TGTGCCAGCAGGGGGGGGCGCAACACCGGGGAGCTGTTTTTT
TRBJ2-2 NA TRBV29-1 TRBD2 CSGSGGAHGELFF TGCAGCGGTAGCGGGGGGGCCCACGGGGAGCTGTTTTTT
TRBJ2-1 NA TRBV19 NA CASSMAAGDFGNEQFF TGTGCCAGTAGTATGGCCGCAGGGGATTTTGGCAATGAGCAGTTCTTC
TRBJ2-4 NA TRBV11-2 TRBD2 CASSPFSGREVTQYF TGTGCCAGCAGCCCATTTAGTGGGAGGGAGGTTACTCAGTACTTC
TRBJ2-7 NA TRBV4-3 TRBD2 CASSQLAGTSGPYEQYF TGCGCCAGCAGCCAACTGGCCGGGACTAGCGGACCCTACGAGCAGTACTTC
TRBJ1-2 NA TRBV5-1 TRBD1 CASSLSFGQGTGYTF TGCGCCAGCAGCTTGTCTTTCGGACAGGGAACGGGCTACACCTTC
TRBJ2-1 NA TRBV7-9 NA CASSLSDEQFF TGTGCCAGCAGCTTAAGCGATGAGCAGTTCTTC
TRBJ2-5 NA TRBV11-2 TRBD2 CASSLSSSRGYQETQYF TGTGCCAGCAGCTTAAGCTCTTCGCGGGGGTACCAAGAGACCCAGTACTTC
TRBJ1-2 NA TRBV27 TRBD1 CASSFSDRGIYGYTF TGTGCCAGCAGTTTCTCTGACAGGGGAATATATGGCTACACCTTC
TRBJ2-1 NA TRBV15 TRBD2 CATSRASGGAYNEQFF TGTGCCACCAGCAGAGCTAGCGGGGGGGCCTACAATGAGCAGTTCTTC
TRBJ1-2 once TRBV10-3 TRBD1 CASSTLDRARFGYGYTF TGTGCCTCTTCTACCCTGGACAGGGCTCGTTTTGGCTATGGCTACACCTTC
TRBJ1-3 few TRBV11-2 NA CASQTGDENTIYF TGTGCCAGTCAAACGGGGGATGAAAACACCATATATTTT
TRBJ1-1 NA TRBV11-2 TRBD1 CASSSAGTATEAFF TGTGCCAGCAGCTCCGCCGGGACAGCCACTGAAGCTTTCTTT
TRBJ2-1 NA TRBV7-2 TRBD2 CASSLGLAGGFYNEQFF TGTGCCAGCAGCTTAGGACTAGCGGGAGGGTTCTACAATGAGCAGTTCTTC
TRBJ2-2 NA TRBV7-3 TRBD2 CASSSTGTSAGELFF TGTGCCAGCAGCTCCACCGGGACTAGCGCCGGGGAGCTGTTTTTT